The 31 T cell receptor beta chains reported below all come from one sample, sequenced in a study of blood T cell repertoires in COVID-19. Sequencing used immunoSEQ multiplex PCR; TCRdb keeps in-frame clones, though not all of them. The sample lists about 140,000 clones, 75% to 80% occurring once. Sequencing was carried out using peripheral blood. These receptors were collected from a woman aged 50 to 60 with active or convalescent COVID-19.

The rearrangement links TRBV7-2 to TRBJ2-7; D not resolved. The CDR3 covers 13 residues. V was cut by 5 bases and J by 3 bases, with 11 bases left in between. The germline CDR1 and CDR2 sequences are SGHTA and FQGNSA. This CDR3 reads CASSTLPGYEQYF. CDR3 nucleotides: TGTGCCAGCAGCACCCTCCCAGGCTACGAGCAGTACTTC. Full variable domain (rest looked up from reference TRBV7-2 and TRBJ2-7): GAGVSQSPSNKVTEKGKDVELRCDPISGHTALYWYRQSLGQGLEFLIYFQGNSAPDKSGLPSDRFSAERTGGSVSTLTIQRTQQEDSAVYLCASSTLPGYEQYFGPGTRLTVT.

The rearrangement uses TRBV2 and TRBJ1-1; 10 positions match TRBD1. The CDR3 loop spans 17 amino acids. The junction had 13 bases not matched to a gene; V was cut back by 5 bases and J by 4 bases. Germline values: CDR1 SNHLY, CDR2 FYNNEI. Written as DNA, the CDR3 is TGTGCCAGCAGTTCACCTCTGGACAGGGGGAAAATCACTGAAGCTTTCTTT. As protein: CASSSPLDRGKITEAFF.

This clone has a single count. The V and J genes are TRBV28 and TRBJ2-1; 8 bases are a match to TRBD2. The CDR3 covers 15 residues. CDR1 is MDHEN and CDR2 is SYDVKM in the germline V gene. J gave up 4 bases and V 3 bases, and 5 bases lay outside the gene matches. CDR3 nucleotides: TGTGCCAGCAGTTTGCATCTAGCGGGTTACAATGAGCAGTTCTTC. It translates to CASSLHLAGYNEQFF.

The genes are TRBV7-2 and TRBJ1-1; TRBD1 is a possible D gene (6 bases). The germline CDR1 and CDR2 sequences are SGHTA and FQGNSA. Deletions cut 2 bases from V and 5 bases from J, with 9 bases between. This CDR3 has 13 residues. The CDR3 spells CASSLTGKTEAFF. CDR3 nucleotide sequence: TGTGCCAGCAGCTTAACAGGGAAGACTGAAGCTTTCTTT.

This chain links TRBV11-2 with TRBJ1-2, with a possible D match to TRBD1 (5 bases). This CDR3 is 14 amino acids long. The V gene lost 1 base and the J gene lost 6 bases, with 12 bases spanning the gap. Germline CDR1 reads SGHAT; CDR2 reads FQNNGV. Here the CDR3 reads CASSLVWGVDGYTF. CDR3 sequence (DNA): TGTGCCAGCAGCTTAGTTTGGGGGGTGGATGGCTACACCTTC.

In its sample, this clone was seen a few times. The gene calls are TRBV19 and TRBJ1-5, with 10 bases aligning to TRBD1. CDR1 and CDR2 from the germline V gene are LNHDA and SQIVND (reference sequence). This CDR3 comprises 16 residues. V was pared by 6 bases and J by 0 bases, with 5 bases of the junction left unmatched. DNA of the CDR3: TGTGCCAGTAGCCTCCGACAGGGGGCTAGCAATCAGCCCCAGCATTTT. Translated, it gives CASSLRQGASNQPQHF.

The J gene is TRBJ2-7, the V gene TRBV28; possible D gene TRBD1, 7 bases. This CDR3 spans 16 amino acids. Trimming removed 6 bases at V and 1 base at J, with 19 bases between. Germline V gives CDR1 MDHEN, CDR2 SYDVKM. In DNA, the CDR3 is TGTGCCAGCAGCTCATTCATGACAGGGAGGTCCTACGAGCAGTACTTC. Amino acid sequence: CASSSFMTGRSYEQYF.

The rearrangement joins TRBV28 to TRBJ2-1; D gene uncertain. The CDR3 covers 13 residues. CDR1 and CDR2 (germline): MDHEN, SYDVKM. Between the trimmed V and J ends, which lost 4 bases and 10 bases, there was a span of 14 bases. CDR3 sequence reads: CASSYGSHGEQFF. CDR3 sequence (DNA): TGTGCCAGCAGTTACGGGTCCCACGGGGAGCAGTTCTTC. The full variable domain, completed using reference TRBV28 and TRBJ2-1, is DVKVTQSSRYLVKRTGEKVFLECVQDMDHENMFWYRQDPGLGLRLIYFSYDVKMKEKGDIPEGYSVSREKKERFSLILESASTNQTSMYLCASSYGSHGEQFFGPGTRLTVL.

The rearrangement joins TRBV4-3 to TRBJ2-7; D not certain. V lost 1 base to trimming and J lost 8 bases, with 12 bases between them. Germline lookup yields CDR1 LGHNA and CDR2 YSLEER. The CDR3 has 13 residues. CDR3 sequence (DNA): TGCGCCAGCAGCCAAGCGAGGCAAACCCAGCAGTACTTC. Its protein is CASSQARQTQQYF.

This clone was seen more than once but under ten times. The chain couples TRBV5-4 to TRBJ2-1; TRBD2 matches 11 bases. After removal of 0 bases from V and 4 bases from J, the junction contained 0 bases not matched to a gene. Germline V CDR1 and CDR2: SGHNT, YYREEE (reference sequence). The CDR3 covers 15 residues. The CDR3 region has the DNA TGTGCCAGCAGCTTGGGGACTAGCGGGTACAATGAGCAGTTCTTC. It translates to CASSLGTSGYNEQFF.

This chain links TRBV30 with TRBJ1-1; no definite D call. This CDR3 has 14 amino acids. V lost 4 bases and J 3 bases, leaving 15 bases between the germline ends. From germline, CDR1 is GTSNPN and CDR2 SVGIG (reference sequence). CDR3 nucleotides: TGTGCCTGGACGGTTCTTACGGTCGACACTGAAGCTTTCTTT. Translation: CAWTVLTVDTEAFF.

The chain recombines TRBV12-3 or TRBV12-4 with TRBJ2-7, with D possibly TRBD1 on 5 matching bases. V lost 6 bases and J 5 bases, leaving 14 bases between the germline ends. This CDR3 has 13 amino acids. Here the CDR3 reads CASRSGFSDEQYF. The CDR3, as DNA: TGTGCCAGCAGGTCAGGGTTCAGCGACGAGCAGTACTTC.

This chain connects TRBV4-3 to TRBJ1-6; 8 nucleotides match TRBD1. CDR3 length: 15 amino acids. V dropped 2 bases and J dropped 7; count of bases not matched to a gene: 4. Germline lookup yields CDR1 LGHNA and CDR2 YSLEER. CDR3: CASSQTGTGNSPLHF. In DNA form, the CDR3 reads TGCGCCAGCAGCCAAACTGGGACAGGCAATTCACCCCTCCACTTT.

The gene calls are TRBV10-3 and TRBJ2-1; 15 bases line up with TRBD2. CDR1 ENHRY and CDR2 SYGVKD come from the germline V gene. V gave up 5 bases and J gave up 5 bases; unmatched junction bases: 7. CDR3 length equals 17 residues. The CDR3 region is CAISLGTSGGTHNEQFF. As DNA, the CDR3 is TGTGCCATCAGTCTCGGGACTAGCGGGGGGACACACAATGAGCAGTTCTTC.

The chain employs TRBV15 and TRBJ1-5; 8 bases map to TRBD1. The V gene end was trimmed by 4 bases and the J gene end by 4 bases; junction bases not matched to a gene: 9. CDR3 length: 16 residues. Per germline, CDR1 LNHNV and CDR2 YYDKDF (reference sequence). The CDR3 DNA reads as TGTGCCACCAGCATCTCTGACAGGGGAGGGAATCAGCCCCAGCATTTT. It codes for CATSISDRGGNQPQHF.

About this clone itself: This CDR3 is also generated by other DNA sequences in the sample. This rearrangement joins TRBV18 to TRBJ2-5; D not certain. The V gene's germline CDR1 is KGHSH and CDR2 LQKENI. The CDR3 is 13 residues long. Trimming pared 3 bases from V and 2 bases from J, leaving 7 bases between. In DNA, the CDR3 is TGTGCCAGCTCACCGGGCCTGCAAGAGACCCAGTACTTC. The encoded protein is CASSPGLQETQYF.

The chain joins TRBV27 to TRBJ2-3, with TRBD1 identical over 9 bases. V lost 6 bases, J lost 3 bases, and 13 bases stayed unmatched. The germline gives CDR1 MNHEY, CDR2 SMNVEV (reference sequence). This CDR3 spans 17 amino acids. The CDR3 here is CASRPYSGQGLTDTQYF. The CDR3, as DNA: TGTGCCAGCAGACCCTACTCGGGACAGGGTTTGACAGATACGCAGTATTTT.

This chain connects TRBV28 to TRBJ1-3; D not certain. V was clipped by 5 bases and J by 0 bases, with 11 bases between them. The V gene's germline CDR1 is MDHEN and CDR2 SYDVKM. CDR3 length equals 15 residues. The CDR3 protein is CASSQDGISGNTIYF. CDR3 nucleotide sequence: TGTGCCAGCAGTCAGGACGGGATCTCTGGAAACACCATATATTTT.

The chain carries TRBV30 and TRBJ2-1; D unresolved. Trimming removed 0 bases at V and 10 bases at J, with 10 bases between. The length of the CDR3 is 12 residues. In germline, CDR1 is GTSNPN, CDR2 SVGIG (reference sequence). The CDR3 loop is CAWSVRLKEQFF. The CDR3 DNA sequence: TGTGCCTGGAGTGTACGTCTAAAGGAGCAGTTCTTC.

This chain uses TRBV6-6 with TRBJ1-2; 9 positions match TRBD1. Germline loops: CDR1 MNHNY, CDR2 SVGAGI (reference sequence). The CDR3 loop spans 13 amino acids. The ends lost 7 bases at V and 6 bases at J; junction bases unmatched: 6. Here the CDR3 reads CASIGGQGDGYTF. CDR3 bases: TGTGCCAGCATCGGGGGACAGGGAGATGGCTACACCTTC.

The chain is built from TRBV6-5 and TRBJ2-7, with TRBD1 matching 8 bases. CDR3 length: 13 residues. The junction had 4 bases not matched to a gene; V was cut back by 6 bases and J by 3 bases. Germline loops: CDR1 MNHEY, CDR2 SVGAGI. CDR3 bases: TGTGCCAGCAGACAGGGGGAGAGCTACGAGCAGTACTTC. It is translated as CASRQGESYEQYF.

This clone was detected only a few times. V usage is TRBV7-6 and J usage is TRBJ2-1, with 10 positions matching TRBD1. Unmatched junction bases numbered 5, after V lost 4 bases and J lost 8 bases. Germline CDR1 is SGHVS and CDR2 is FNYEAQ. The CDR3 loop spans 14 amino acids. CDR3 loop: CASSSRTGGYEQFF. In DNA form, the CDR3 reads TGTGCCAGCAGCTCCCGGACAGGGGGATATGAGCAGTTCTTC.

The rearrangement uses TRBV18 and TRBJ1-2; 7 nucleotides align to TRBD1. The trim removed 5 bases at V and 5 bases at J, leaving 8 bases unmatched. Per the germline V gene, CDR1 is KGHSH and CDR2 is LQKENI. The CDR3 is made up of 14 amino acids. The CDR3 is CASSLTSGGYGYTF. The CDR3 DNA is TGTGCCAGCTCATTAACTTCAGGGGGGTATGGCTACACCTTC.

The table lists this clone with a count of one. The chain joins TRBV6-1 to TRBJ1-2; D remains ambiguous. Germline loops: CDR1 MNHNS, CDR2 SASEGT. This CDR3 contains 12 residues. V shed 2 bases and J shed 4 bases, with 5 bases lying between them. The CDR3 region has the DNA TGTGCCAGCAGTGAATCCGGCTATGGCTACACCTTC. This codes for CASSESGYGYTF.

In its sample, this clone was seen once. The V gene is TRBV2, the J gene TRBJ2-7; 7 bases fit TRBD1. The germline V gene has CDR1 SNHLY and CDR2 FYNNEI. CDR3 size: 15 residues. J was trimmed by 3 bases and V by 6 bases; bases with no gene match: 11. The CDR3 DNA reads TGTGCCAGCAGCGCCACCAGGACAGGAAACTACGAGCAGTACTTC. Translated: CASSATRTGNYEQYF.

CDR3 sequence reads: CASSWRPRETQYF. DNA for the CDR3: TGTGCCAGCAGCTGGAGACCCAGAGAGACCCAGTACTTC. This chain uses TRBV7-2 with TRBJ2-5; D is unresolved. The CDR3 runs 13 residues. The germline V gene has CDR1 SGHTA and CDR2 FQGNSA. Trimming left V 4 bases short and J 4 bases short, with 10 bases between.

The chain couples TRBV2 to TRBJ1-4, with 8 bases fitting TRBD1. J lost 6 bases, V lost 6 bases, and 6 bases had no gene match. The CDR3 is 14 amino acids. CDR1 SNHLY and CDR2 FYNNEI come from the germline V gene. The DNA for the CDR3 is TGTGCCAGCAGAGCGGACAGGGTTTATGAAAAACTGTTTTTT. Translation: CASRADRVYEKLFF. Looking up the rest from reference TRBV2 and TRBJ1-4 gives the full variable domain: EPEVTQTPSHQVTQMGQEVILRCVPISNHLYFYWYRQILGQKVEFLVSFYNNEISEKSEIFDDQFSVERPDGSNFTLKIRSTKLEDSAMYFCASRADRVYEKLFFGSGTQLSVL.

This clone was counted once. The chain couples TRBV7-2 to TRBJ1-6; no definite D call. In germline, CDR1 is SGHTA, CDR2 FQGNSA. Trimming pared 3 bases from V and 4 bases from J, leaving 4 bases between. This CDR3 spans 13 amino acids. The CDR3 DNA reads TGTGCCAGCAGCTTCAGGTATAATTCACCCCTCCACTTT. Encoded protein: CASSFRYNSPLHF.

The rearrangement uses TRBV13 and TRBJ2-7, with 7 bases identical to TRBD2. Germline V lookup: CDR1 PRHDT, CDR2 FYEKMQ (reference sequence). J was trimmed by 0 bases and V by 1 base; bases with no gene match: 3. The CDR3 is 15 amino acids. CDR3: CASSLERDYSYEQYF. CDR3 DNA: TGTGCCAGCAGCTTAGAGCGGGACTACTCCTACGAGCAGTACTTC. Full variable domain (remainder filled in from reference TRBV13 and TRBJ2-7): AAGVIQSPRHLIKEKRETATLKCYPIPRHDTVYWYQQGPGQDPQFLISFYEKMQSDKGSIPDRFSAQQFSDYHSELNMSSLELGDSALYFCASSLERDYSYEQYFGPGTRLTVT.

The chain is built from TRBV12-5 and TRBJ1-5, with 8 bases identical to TRBD1. J lost 4 bases, V lost 0 bases, and 8 bases had no gene match. The CDR3 consists of 17 residues. Germline V gene data show CDR1 as LGHNT and CDR2 as FRNRAP. The CDR3: CASGLVPGQVLNQPQHF. CDR3 nucleotide sequence: TGTGCTAGTGGTTTGGTACCGGGACAGGTCCTAAATCAGCCCCAGCATTTT.

The chain recombines TRBV29-1 with TRBJ2-5; TRBD1 agrees at 7 bases. The V gene's germline CDR1 is SQVTM and CDR2 ANQGSEA. The CDR3 totals 15 residues. The V segment lost 2 bases and the J segment 2 bases; nucleotides outside the gene matches: 8. The CDR3 region has the DNA TGCAGCGTTGAATACCGGGACAGTCAACAAGAGACCCAGTACTTC. It specifies CSVEYRDSQQETQYF.